This entry concerns a single TCR beta chain. Antigen specificity is unknown. The data stem from a study of T cell responses to AZD1222 COVID-19 vaccine. Study conclusions and caveats: Donors were chiefly white British, with a greater number of females, and clonal diversity was perhaps underestimated. The reported proportion of spike-specific TCRs targeting unmutated variant regions was nearly half. Spike-specific TCR repertoires showed rising breadth and depth after two AZD1222 doses. CD4 TCRs associated with vaccination spanned spike, dominating at 160-218 and 743-854.

Clones were read by immunoSEQ multiplex PCR, and TCRdb kept only the in-frame ones, dropping some. The table includes 140,000 to 150,000 clones, approximately 90% detected once. CDR3 length equals 17 residues. V was shortened by 4 bases and J by 4 bases, with 20 bases between the two germline ends. CDR1 is WSHSY, CDR2 SAAADI, per germline. The sample here was peripheral blood, taken 28 days after the second AZD1222 dose. The rearrangement links TRBV10-2 to TRBJ1-5; no clear D gene. The sequence was obtained from an adult who received the AZD1222 COVID-19 vaccine. CDR3 protein: CASSGSIPLASNQPQHF. CDR3 nucleotides: TGCGCCAGCAGTGGGTCAATTCCCCTCGCGTCGAATCAGCCCCAGCATTTT.